This record looks at one T cell receptor (beta chain) sequence and its context. Measured with immunoSEQ multiplex PCR; TCRdb has only the in-frame clones, and not every one. The repertoire holds about 380,000 clones, with around 87% as singletons. The sample comes from a study of blood T cell repertoires in COVID-19. The CDR3 covers 13 residues. With V trimmed by 3 bases and J by 10 bases, 5 bases remained unmatched. Germline V gene data show CDR1 as SEHNR and CDR2 as FQNEAQ (reference sequence). This TCR derives from a man aged 25-45 years who had recovered from COVID-19. The chain links TRBV7-9 to TRBJ1-5; 8 positions match TRBD1. Specimen: PBMCs or T cells enriched from blood (not recorded which). CDR3 DNA: TGTGCCAGCAGCTTCCCAGACAGGGGACCCCAGCATTTT. Translation gives CASSFPDRGPQHF.